This T cell receptor (beta chain) emerged from a study of blood T cell repertoires in COVID-19. J lost 5 bases, V lost 4 bases, and 7 bases had no gene match. Germline CDR1 SGHTA, CDR2 FQGTGA. The CDR3 runs 15 residues. Repertoires were generated with immunoSEQ multiplex PCR, while TCRdb's copy carries only in-frame clones and drops some. The table lists 380,000 or so clones, roughly 90% of them singletons. This sequence originates from a man in his forties with acute or convalescent COVID-19. The chain couples TRBV7-3 to TRBJ1-2; the match to TRBD1 covers 10 bases. The sequenced sample was peripheral blood. CDR3 amino acids: CASSSRTGGIYGYTF. The CDR3 DNA follows: TGTGCCAGCAGCTCCAGGACAGGGGGAATTTATGGCTACACCTTC.